The clone carrying this T cell receptor beta chain has at least ten counts. This entry belongs to a study of Graves' ophthalmopathy and Graves' hyperthyroidism. Study-level background: Before any treatment, peripheral blood was taken at the initial diagnosis.

Amplification of the TCR beta CDR3 regions used RNA transcripts (as template). The first round was an RT-PCR with HTBI primers, and the second round was a multiplex PCR. From the multiplex PCR reads, TCRdb called clonotypes with MiXCR, one entry per CDR3 protein. The sample lists about 220,000 distinct CDR3 sequences, 20% to 25% occurring once. The clonotype originates from a woman aged 45 to 65 with Graves' ophthalmopathy. Sequencing was performed on peripheral blood.

Here the CDR3 reads CASSLAPTGTQYF. The CDR3 DNA reads TGTGCCAGCAGCTTAGCGCCGACGGGCACGCAGTATTTT. This chain joins TRBV7-8 and TRBJ2-3; no clear D gene. The CDR3 runs 13 residues. V was trimmed by 0 bases and J by 9 bases, leaving 10 bases between them. Germline-derived CDR1 and CDR2 are SGHVS and FQNEAQ.